This T cell receptor beta chain was sequenced in a study of cytomegalovirus exposure and HLA in healthy donors. Study-level background: Of the donors genotyped, approximately 400 in all, about 80% fell in the Caucasian-associated ancestry cluster.

Whole-study results and caveats: The presence/absence work took it that sequencing depth was about the same across donors.

The CDR3 is made up of 14 amino acids. V lost 1 base, J lost 6 bases, and 9 bases lay in between. CDR1 LGHNA and CDR2 YSLEER come from the germline V gene. A note on this clone: Its antigen is not identified.

Amplification used 60 Vbeta primers and 13 Jbeta primers. The method was immunoSEQ multiplex PCR; TCRdb's version includes in-frame clones alone and lacks a portion of them. Of some 200,000 clones in the sample, 80% to 85% were seen once. Specimen: PBMCs. The gene calls are TRBV4-3 and TRBJ2-2; D is unresolved. The receptor's source is a man aged 40-49 years in good health and CMV-seropositive. In DNA, the CDR3 is TGCGCCAGCAGCCAAGGTCAGGCTTCCGGGGAGCTGTTTTTT. Its protein is CASSQGQASGELFF.